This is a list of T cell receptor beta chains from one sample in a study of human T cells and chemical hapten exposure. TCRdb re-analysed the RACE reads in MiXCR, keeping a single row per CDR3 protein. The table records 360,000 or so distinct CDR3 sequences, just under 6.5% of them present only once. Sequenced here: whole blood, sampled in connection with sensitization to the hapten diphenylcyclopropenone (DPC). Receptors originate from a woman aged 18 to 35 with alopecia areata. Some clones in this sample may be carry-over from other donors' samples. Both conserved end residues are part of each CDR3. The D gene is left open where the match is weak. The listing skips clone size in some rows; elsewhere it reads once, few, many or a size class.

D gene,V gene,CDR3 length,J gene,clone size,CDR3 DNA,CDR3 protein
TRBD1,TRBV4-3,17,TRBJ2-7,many,TGCGCCAGCAGCCTATCAGCTCCGGGACAGGGCACCTACGAGCAGTACTTC,CASSLSAPGQGTYEQYF
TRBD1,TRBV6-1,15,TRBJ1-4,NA,TGTGCCAGCAGTGAAAGGGGACAGCCAATTGAAAAACTGTTTTTT,CASSERGQPIEKLFF
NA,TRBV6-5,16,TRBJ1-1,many,TGTGCCAGCAGTTACTCCCGAAAGGTCAGGGTGACTGAAGCTTTCTTT,CASSYSRKVRVTEAFF
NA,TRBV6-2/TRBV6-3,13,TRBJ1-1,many,TGTGCCAGCACCTACCTGGGGAACACTGAAGCTTTCTTT,CASTYLGNTEAFF
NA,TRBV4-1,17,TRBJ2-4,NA,TGCGCCAGCAGCCATATCGTGAGGGGAGTAGCCAAAAACATTCAGTACTTC,CASSHIVRGVAKNIQYF
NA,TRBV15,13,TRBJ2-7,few,TGTGCCACCAGCAGTTCGTTCACCTACGAGCAGTACTTC,CATSSSFTYEQYF
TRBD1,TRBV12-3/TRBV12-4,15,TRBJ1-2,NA,TGTGCCAGCAGTATTTCCGGGACAGGGGATAGTGGCTACACCTTC,CASSISGTGDSGYTF
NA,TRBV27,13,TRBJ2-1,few,TGTGCCAGCAGTTTATCGACTGCGGGTGAGCAGTTCTTC,CASSLSTAGEQFF
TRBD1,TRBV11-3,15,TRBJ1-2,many,TGTGCCAGCAGCCGCCGACAGGGAATATACTATGGCTACACCTTC,CASSRRQGIYYGYTF
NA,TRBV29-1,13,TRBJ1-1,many,TGCAGCGTTGTAGCCGGACTGAACACTGAAGCTTTCTTT,CSVVAGLNTEAFF
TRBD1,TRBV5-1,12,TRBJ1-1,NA,TGCGCCAGCAGTTCCTGGACAGGCGAAGCTTTCTTT,CASSSWTGEAFF